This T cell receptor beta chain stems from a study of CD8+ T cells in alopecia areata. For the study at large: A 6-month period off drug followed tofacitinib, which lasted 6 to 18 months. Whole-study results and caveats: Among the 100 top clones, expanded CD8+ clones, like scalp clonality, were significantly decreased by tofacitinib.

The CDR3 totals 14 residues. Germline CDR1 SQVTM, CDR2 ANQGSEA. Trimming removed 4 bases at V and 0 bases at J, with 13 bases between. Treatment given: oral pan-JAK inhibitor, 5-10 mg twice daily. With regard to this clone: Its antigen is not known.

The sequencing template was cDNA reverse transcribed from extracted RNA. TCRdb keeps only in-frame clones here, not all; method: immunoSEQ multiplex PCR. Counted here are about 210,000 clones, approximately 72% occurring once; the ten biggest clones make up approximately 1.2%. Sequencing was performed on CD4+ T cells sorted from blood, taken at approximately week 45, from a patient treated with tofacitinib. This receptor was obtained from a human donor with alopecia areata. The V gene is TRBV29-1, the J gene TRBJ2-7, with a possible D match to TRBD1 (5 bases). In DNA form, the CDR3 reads TGCAGCGTTGTGAATCAGGGTAGCTCCTACGAGCAGTACTTC. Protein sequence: CSVVNQGSSYEQYF.